Presented here are 25 T cell receptor beta chains from one specimen sequenced in a study of T cells in Graves' hyperthyroidism and ophthalmopathy. It was RNA transcripts that yielded the amplified TCR beta CDR3 regions. HTBI primers were the set used in a first-round RT-PCR of the TCR CDR3. One entry per CDR3 protein results from TCRdb running MiXCR on the multiplex PCR reads. The sample lists under 650,000 distinct CDR3 sequences, around 15% occurring once. Sequencing input: blood. These receptors were taken from a woman in her 30s with Graves' hyperthyroidism.

This clonotype was detected many times. This chain joins TRBV5-1 and TRBJ1-2; TRBD1 agrees at 11 bases. The CDR3 covers 15 residues. Germline lookup yields CDR1 SGHRS and CDR2 YFSETQ. The ends lost 0 bases at V and 8 bases at J; junction bases unmatched: 6. The CDR3 region has the DNA TGCGCCAGCAGCTTGGCTGGGACAGGGGGGGAAGGCTACACCTTC. As protein: CASSLAGTGGEGYTF.

This clonotype showed up just a few times. The chain is built from TRBV28 and TRBJ2-3; 10 nucleotides align to TRBD2. Trimming removed 3 bases from V and 6 bases from J; junction bases left unmatched: 12. This CDR3 region has 17 residues. Germline V gene lookup returns CDR1 MDHEN and CDR2 SYDVKM. CDR3 DNA: TGTGCCAGCAGTTTCCCTCCTAGCGGGAGTTCGCACGATACGCAGTATTTT. It specifies CASSFPPSGSSHDTQYF.

With respect to this clonotype: Just one base apart from a much larger clone, this may be a read error. The chain uses TRBV5-1 and TRBJ2-1, with D possibly being TRBD2 (5 bases). CDR3 length equals 14 residues. The V end lost 2 bases, the J end lost 9 bases, and 15 bases lay between the germline ends. The germline gives CDR1 SGHRS, CDR2 YFSETQ. The CDR3 bases are TGCGCCAGCAGCTTAAGCGGAGAACACAGTGAGCAGTTCTTC. Residues: CASSLSGEHSEQFF.

The chain carries TRBV6-1 and TRBJ1-1; 7 nucleotides agree with TRBD1. With V trimmed by 0 bases and J by 2 bases, 3 bases remained unmatched. The CDR3 sequence is 15 residues long. The germline V gene encodes CDR1 MNHNS and CDR2 SASEGT. CDR3 nucleotide sequence: TGTGCCAGCAGTGAAGCGTGGACAGGTAACACTGAAGCTTTCTTT. This encodes CASSEAWTGNTEAFF.

The genes are TRBV9 and TRBJ2-1; 7 positions agree with TRBD2. With V trimmed by 2 bases and J by 8 bases, 10 bases remained unmatched. Germline V gives CDR1 SGDLS, CDR2 YYNGEE. The CDR3 has 15 amino acids. The DNA of the CDR3 is TGTGCCAGCAGCGTCGGACTAGAGGTGAGCGATGAGCAGTTCTTC. Its protein product is CASSVGLEVSDEQFF.

For the CDR3, the DNA is TGCAGCGTTACACAGATAACCTATGGCTACACCTTC. The encoded protein is CSVTQITYGYTF. The chain joins TRBV29-1 to TRBJ1-2; D is uncertain. V lost 5 bases to trimming and J lost 4 bases, with 11 bases between them. The CDR3 totals 12 residues. Germline loops: CDR1 SQVTM, CDR2 ANQGSEA.

This clonotype was counted at least ten times. V gene TRBV28 combines with J gene TRBJ2-3, with D hard to call. Germline V gene lookup returns CDR1 MDHEN and CDR2 SYDVKM. There are 15 residues in the CDR3. Trimming removed 5 bases at V and 4 bases at J, with 16 bases between. CDR3 sequence (DNA): TGTGCCAGCAGTGTCAGAGGTGGGTTGGCAGATACGCAGTATTTT. Amino acid sequence: CASSVRGGLADTQYF.

V usage is TRBV4-1 and J usage is TRBJ2-7, with D possibly TRBD1 on 6 matching bases. The length of the CDR3 is 16 residues. Germline assignment: CDR1 MGHRA and CDR2 YSYEKL. Deletions cut 3 bases from V and 1 base from J, with 16 bases between. DNA for the CDR3: TGCGCCAGCAGCCAGGAACACAGGGTAGGGTCCTACGAGCAGTACTTC. Translation: CASSQEHRVGSYEQYF.

The chain recombines TRBV4-1 with TRBJ2-7; TRBD1 matches 10 bases. Trimming took 2 bases from V and 7 from J; bases not matched to a gene: 5. Germline V gene data show CDR1 as MGHRA and CDR2 as YSYEKL. CDR3 length: 14 amino acids. The CDR3 here is CASSQPGQGREQYF. The DNA for the CDR3 is TGCGCCAGCAGCCAACCGGGACAGGGGAGGGAGCAGTACTTC.

The chain recombines TRBV11-2 with TRBJ1-6; tentatively, D is TRBD1 (6 bases). The CDR3 is made up of 13 amino acids. CDR1 and CDR2 (germline): SGHAT, FQNNGV. Trimming cost V 3 bases and J 10 bases, with 10 bases left between them. The CDR3 DNA reads as TGTGCCAGCAGCTTCGCTGGGGGCTCACCCCTCCACTTT. Amino acid sequence: CASSFAGGSPLHF.

Many counts were recorded for this clonotype. This chain joins TRBV12-3 or TRBV12-4 and TRBJ2-5, with D unresolved. CDR3 size: 14 residues. V lost 7 bases and J lost 2, with 14 bases in between. This CDR3 reads CASTLRAQQETQYF. The DNA for the CDR3 is TGTGCCAGCACCTTAAGGGCACAGCAAGAGACCCAGTACTTC.

There are many counts of this clonotype. This chain joins TRBV7-2 and TRBJ2-1; D unclear. The V gene lost 3 bases and the J gene lost 8 bases, with 11 bases spanning the gap. The germline V gene has CDR1 SGHTA and CDR2 FQGNSA. The CDR3 contains 13 residues. CDR3: CASSFEVVDEQFF. The CDR3 DNA is TGTGCCAGCAGCTTTGAAGTGGTAGATGAGCAGTTCTTC.

This clonotype was observed many times. The chain recombines TRBV5-1 with TRBJ1-1; 7 bases fit TRBD1. The CDR3 runs 14 residues. Germline V gene sequence: CDR1 SGHRS, CDR2 YFSETQ. V gave up 0 bases and J gave up 4 bases; unmatched junction bases: 3. The CDR3 region has the DNA TGCGCCAGCAGCTTGGTGGCAGGGGGCACTGAAGCTTTCTTT. Its protein product is CASSLVAGGTEAFF.

There are many counts of this clonotype. The genes are TRBV29-1 and TRBJ2-7; 10 bases are a match to TRBD1. After removal of 6 bases from V and 1 base from J, the junction contained 3 bases not matched to a gene. Germline-derived CDR1 and CDR2 are SQVTM and ANQGSEA. This CDR3 has 13 amino acids. Here the CDR3 reads CSVRDRGSYEQYF. The CDR3 DNA follows: TGCAGCGTCCGGGACAGGGGTTCCTACGAGCAGTACTTC.

The chain links TRBV9 to TRBJ2-1, with 8 bases identical to TRBD2. The trim removed 3 bases at V and 7 bases at J, leaving 9 bases unmatched. The CDR3 sequence is 15 residues long. Germline CDR1 and CDR2: SGDLS and YYNGEE. The CDR3 sequence: CASSARTSMANEQFF. CDR3 in DNA: TGTGCCAGCAGCGCCCGGACTAGCATGGCGAATGAGCAGTTCTTC.

This clonotype has only one observation. The chain joins TRBV13 to TRBJ2-7; D ambiguous. CDR1 and CDR2 (germline): PRHDT, FYEKMQ (reference sequence). V was pared by 2 bases and J by 2 bases, with 10 bases between. CDR3 length: 14 amino acids. The CDR3 loop reads CASSLKSVTYEQYF. The DNA of the CDR3 is TGTGCCAGCAGCTTAAAGTCAGTAACCTACGAGCAGTACTTC.

This clonotype was recorded a few times. This rearrangement joins TRBV20-1 to TRBJ1-2; the match to TRBD1 covers 9 bases. The J segment lost 1 base and the V segment lost 1 base, leaving 4 bases of the junction unmatched. The CDR3 length is 15 residues. Looked up from germline, CDR1 is DFQATT and CDR2 is SNEGSKA (reference sequence). In DNA, the CDR3 is TGCAGTGCTAGAGCCGGGACAGGGAATAACTATGGCTACACCTTC. This codes for CSARAGTGNNYGYTF.

This clonotype was seen ten or more times. An end of the junction differs from the germline gene, which may be a read error. The CDR3 loop is CASSLEGMNTEAFF. The CDR3 nucleotides are TGTGCCAGCAGCTTAGAGGGTATGAACACTGAAGCTTTCTTT. The chain employs TRBV5-1 and TRBJ1-1, with D hard to call. The CDR3 length is 14 residues. CDR1 and CDR2 from the germline V gene are SGHRS and YFSETQ.

This clonotype has a count of ten or more. The CDR3 region has the DNA TGTGCCAGCTCCGGGGGGACAGGGCGGTCTGGGGCCAACGTCCTGACTTTC. It specifies CASSGGTGRSGANVLTF. This chain connects TRBV2 to TRBJ2-6; 9 bases align to TRBD1. Trimming cost V 8 bases and J 1 base; bases outside gene matches: 9. The CDR3 has 17 residues. CDR1 and CDR2 from the germline V gene are SNHLY and FYNNEI. Looking up the rest from reference TRBV2 and TRBJ2-6 gives the full variable domain: EPEVTQTPSHQVTQMGQEVILRCVPISNHLYFYWYRQILGQKVEFLVSFYNNEISEKSEIFDDQFSVERPDGSNFTLKIRSTKLEDSAMYFCASSGGTGRSGANVLTFGAGSRLTVL.

This clonotype came up many times. The rearrangement uses TRBV28 and TRBJ2-1; 10 bases agree with TRBD2. Germline V gene data show CDR1 as MDHEN and CDR2 as SYDVKM. V was pared by 8 bases and J by 7 bases, with 8 bases of the junction left unmatched. This CDR3 is 14 amino acids long. Here the CDR3 DNA reads TGTGCCAGCCTAATGGCTAGCGGGAGAAATGAGCAGTTCTTC. Translation gives CASLMASGRNEQFF.

In this sample, this clonotype turned up many times. The chain recombines TRBV20-1 with TRBJ1-4; no reliable D call. The CDR3 sequence is 12 residues long. V was trimmed by 0 bases and J by 7 bases, leaving 6 bases between them. The V gene's germline CDR1 is DFQATT and CDR2 SNEGSKA (reference sequence). The DNA of the CDR3 is TGCAGTGCTAGAGATTTTCGTGAAAAACTGTTTTTT. Translating gives CSARDFREKLFF.

This chain connects TRBV19 to TRBJ1-1; 8 bases align to TRBD1. The CDR3 extends over 16 amino acids. CDR1 and CDR2 from the germline V gene are LNHDA and SQIVND (reference sequence). V trimming: 3 bases; J trimming: 0 bases; junction bases outside the gene matches: 6. The CDR3 coding sequence is TGTGCCAGTAGTATTGACAGGGGACTCATGAACACTGAAGCTTTCTTT. Amino acid sequence: CASSIDRGLMNTEAFF.

This clonotype was recorded at least ten times. The V and J genes are TRBV19 and TRBJ1-5, with 7 bases matching TRBD1. This CDR3 spans 17 amino acids. Germline V CDR1 and CDR2: LNHDA, SQIVND (reference sequence). The V segment lost 5 bases and the J segment 0 bases; nucleotides outside the gene matches: 10. The DNA of the CDR3 is TGTGCCAGTAGTCCGAGTGTGGCAGGGGGTAGCAATCAGCCCCAGCATTTT. It specifies CASSPSVAGGSNQPQHF.

This clonotype was recorded many times. The chain links TRBV7-3 to TRBJ2-2; 7 nucleotides agree with TRBD2. The ends lost 5 bases at V and 5 bases at J; junction bases unmatched: 17. The CDR3 spans 18 residues. Germline lookup yields CDR1 SGHTA and CDR2 FQGTGA. CDR3 in amino acids: CASSTPKDGPGGTGELFF. The CDR3, as DNA: TGTGCCAGCAGCACCCCGAAGGACGGCCCCGGGGGGACCGGGGAGCTGTTTTTT.

This clonotype came up many times. This sequence joins TRBV28 and TRBJ1-1; 7 bases are shared with TRBD1. Losses at the gene ends were 4 bases for V and 3 bases for J; bases not matched to a gene: 11. Looked up from germline, CDR1 is MDHEN and CDR2 is SYDVKM. The CDR3 has 16 amino acids. CDR3 residues: CASSWQTGAYDTEAFF. The DNA of the CDR3 is TGTGCCAGCAGTTGGCAAACAGGGGCTTACGACACTGAAGCTTTCTTT.